Listed below are T cell receptor beta chains from one sample, sequenced in a study of OX40 agonist ivuxolimab in advanced cancers. Data came from immunoSEQ multiplex PCR; TCRdb stores just in-frame clones and leaves some out. The profile shows 70,000 to 90,000 clones, over 70% of them singletons. This specimen was CD4+ or CD8+ T cells sorted from blood, taken in a trial of the OX40 agonist ivuxolimab. These TCRs come from an adult with an advanced solid tumor such as melanoma, head and neck, liver or kidney cancer. CDR3s include the opening cysteine and the closing phenylalanine or tryptophan. A D gene is named only where the DNA matches it firmly. The size field is filled for only some rows; it gives once, few, many or a size class.

CDR3aa: CASSLGLVLTF
CDR3nt: TGTGCCAGCAGCTTAGGGTTAGTCCTGACTTTC
abundance: NA
d_gene: NA
j_gene: TRBJ2-6
v_gene: TRBV13

CDR3aa: CASSLLAGGSEQYF
CDR3nt: TGTGCCAGCAGTCTACTAGCGGGAGGGAGCGAGCAGTACTTC
abundance: NA
d_gene: TRBD2
j_gene: TRBJ2-7
v_gene: TRBV11-3

CDR3aa: CASSLARTGSYGYTF
CDR3nt: TGTGCCAGCAGCTTAGCCCGGACAGGTAGCTATGGCTACACCTTC
abundance: once
d_gene: TRBD1
j_gene: TRBJ1-2
v_gene: TRBV7-8

CDR3aa: CATYYNEQFF
CDR3nt: TGTGCCACCTACTACAATGAGCAGTTCTTC
abundance: NA
d_gene: NA
j_gene: TRBJ2-1
v_gene: TRBV19

CDR3aa: CASRLTGWIAAFF
CDR3nt: TGTGCCAGCAGGTTGACAGGGTGGATTGCAGCTTTCTTT
abundance: NA
d_gene: TRBD1
j_gene: TRBJ1-1
v_gene: TRBV2

CDR3aa: CASSTSPKTGELFF
CDR3nt: TGCGCCAGCAGCACGTCCCCCAAAACCGGGGAGCTGTTTTTT
abundance: NA
d_gene: NA
j_gene: TRBJ2-2
v_gene: TRBV5-1

CDR3aa: CASSAGVSDTQYF
CDR3nt: TGTGCCAGCAGCGCAGGGGTTTCAGATACGCAGTATTTT
abundance: NA
d_gene: NA
j_gene: TRBJ2-3
v_gene: TRBV9

CDR3aa: CASSAPRDRGQPQHF
CDR3nt: TGTGCCAGCAGCGCCCCAAGGGACAGGGGTCAGCCCCAGCATTTT
abundance: NA
d_gene: TRBD1
j_gene: TRBJ1-5
v_gene: TRBV7-2

CDR3aa: CASSLVGLAGVSDTQYF
CDR3nt: TGTGCCAGCAGCTTAGTCGGGCTAGCGGGGGTTTCAGATACGCAGTATTTT
abundance: few
d_gene: TRBD2
j_gene: TRBJ2-3
v_gene: TRBV13

CDR3aa: CASSLGVYEQYF
CDR3nt: TGTGCCAGCAGCTTAGGTGTATACGAGCAGTACTTC
abundance: NA
d_gene: NA
j_gene: TRBJ2-7
v_gene: TRBV11-2

CDR3aa: CASSVTSGAYNEQFF
CDR3nt: TGCGCCAGCAGCGTGACTAGCGGAGCCTACAATGAGCAGTTCTTC
abundance: once
d_gene: TRBD2
j_gene: TRBJ2-1
v_gene: TRBV5-1

CDR3aa: CASSQVIFQSQNNEQFF
CDR3nt: TGCGCCAGCAGCCAAGTGATTTTCCAAAGCCAAAACAATGAGCAGTTCTTC
abundance: NA
d_gene: NA
j_gene: TRBJ2-1
v_gene: TRBV4-1

CDR3aa: CSVEDTPYGYTF
CDR3nt: TGCAGCGTTGAAGATACCCCCTATGGCTACACCTTC
abundance: NA
d_gene: NA
j_gene: TRBJ1-2
v_gene: TRBV29-1

CDR3aa: CASSVKGGSPGYTF
CDR3nt: TGTGCCAGCAGCGTAAAGGGGGGCTCCCCTGGCTACACCTTC
abundance: NA
d_gene: NA
j_gene: TRBJ1-2
v_gene: TRBV9

CDR3aa: CASSVSSGADTQYF
CDR3nt: TGTGCCAGCAGTGTCAGCTCCGGGGCAGATACGCAGTATTTT
abundance: NA
d_gene: NA
j_gene: TRBJ2-3
v_gene: TRBV6-1

CDR3aa: CASSYERGGQKETQYF
CDR3nt: TGTGCCAGCAGTTACGAGCGGGGGGGCCAGAAAGAGACCCAGTACTTC
abundance: NA
d_gene: TRBD2
j_gene: TRBJ2-5
v_gene: TRBV6-6

CDR3aa: CASNRQGASGETQYF
CDR3nt: TGTGCCAGCAACAGACAGGGAGCCTCCGGGGAGACCCAGTACTTC
abundance: once
d_gene: TRBD1
j_gene: TRBJ2-5
v_gene: TRBV27

CDR3aa: CASSLGVAGRETQYF
CDR3nt: TGCGCCAGCAGCTTGGGAGTAGCGGGGAGAGAGACCCAGTACTTC
abundance: NA
d_gene: TRBD2
j_gene: TRBJ2-5
v_gene: TRBV5-1

CDR3aa: CASIWNTEAFF
CDR3nt: TGTGCCAGCATTTGGAACACTGAAGCTTTCTTT
abundance: NA
d_gene: NA
j_gene: TRBJ1-1
v_gene: TRBV2

CDR3aa: CASSMRINTEAFF
CDR3nt: TGTGCCAGTAGTATGCGGATAAACACTGAAGCTTTCTTT
abundance: NA
d_gene: NA
j_gene: TRBJ1-1
v_gene: TRBV19

CDR3aa: CASTEGHSGNTIYF
CDR3nt: TGTGCCAGTACGGAGGGCCACTCTGGAAACACCATATATTTT
abundance: NA
d_gene: NA
j_gene: TRBJ1-3
v_gene: TRBV19

CDR3aa: CASSVEGHQPQHF
CDR3nt: TGTGCCAGCAGCGTGGAGGGGCATCAGCCCCAGCATTTT
abundance: once
d_gene: NA
j_gene: TRBJ1-5
v_gene: TRBV5-5

CDR3aa: CASSYGETGPYEQYF
CDR3nt: TGTGCCAGCAGTTACGGGGAAACAGGCCCCTACGAGCAGTACTTC
abundance: NA
d_gene: NA
j_gene: TRBJ2-7
v_gene: TRBV6-5

CDR3aa: CASRTGDILGKYF
CDR3nt: TGTGCCAGCAGAACCGGGGACATCTTGGGCAAGTACTTC
abundance: NA
d_gene: NA
j_gene: TRBJ2-7
v_gene: TRBV6-1

CDR3aa: CASSLGTRTVNTEAFF
CDR3nt: TGTGCCAGCAGCTTGGGGACGAGGACAGTGAACACTGAAGCTTTCTTT
abundance: NA
d_gene: NA
j_gene: TRBJ1-1
v_gene: TRBV5-4

CDR3aa: CASSETWTGVNQPQHF
CDR3nt: TGTGCCAGCAGTGAAACTTGGACAGGGGTTAATCAGCCCCAGCATTTT
abundance: NA
d_gene: TRBD1
j_gene: TRBJ1-5
v_gene: TRBV6-1

CDR3aa: CASSITREEREKLFF
CDR3nt: TGTGCCAGCAGCATCACGAGAGAGGAAAGGGAAAAACTGTTTTTT
abundance: NA
d_gene: NA
j_gene: TRBJ1-4
v_gene: TRBV7-2

CDR3aa: CASSLRGENTEAFF
CDR3nt: TGTGCCAGCAGCTTGCGGGGAGAGAACACTGAAGCTTTCTTT
abundance: NA
d_gene: NA
j_gene: TRBJ1-1
v_gene: TRBV11-3

CDR3aa: CASSPISDTEAFF
CDR3nt: TGTGCCAGTAGTCCGATTTCGGACACTGAAGCTTTCTTT
abundance: NA
d_gene: NA
j_gene: TRBJ1-1
v_gene: TRBV19

CDR3aa: CASSFNRRADTQYF
CDR3nt: TGTGCCAGCAGCTTTAACAGGAGGGCAGATACGCAGTATTTT
abundance: NA
d_gene: NA
j_gene: TRBJ2-3
v_gene: TRBV5-4

CDR3aa: CATSWDRGNYGYTF
CDR3nt: TGTGCCACCAGCTGGGACAGGGGGAACTATGGCTACACCTTC
abundance: NA
d_gene: TRBD1
j_gene: TRBJ1-2
v_gene: TRBV15

CDR3aa: CAWSPTDTQYF
CDR3nt: TGTGCCTGGAGTCCCACAGATACGCAGTATTTT
abundance: NA
d_gene: NA
j_gene: TRBJ2-3
v_gene: TRBV30

CDR3aa: CASSGIDTTDTQYF
CDR3nt: TGTGCCAGCAGCGGGATAGACACAACAGATACGCAGTATTTT
abundance: NA
d_gene: NA
j_gene: TRBJ2-3
v_gene: TRBV9

CDR3aa: CASSPRLGFGNTGELFF
CDR3nt: TGTGCCAGCAGCCCCCGACTAGGTTTTGGGAACACCGGGGAGCTGTTTTTT
abundance: NA
d_gene: NA
j_gene: TRBJ2-2
v_gene: TRBV7-3

CDR3aa: CASSLGGTGYEQYF
CDR3nt: TGTGCTAGCAGCTTAGGAGGGACAGGGTACGAGCAGTACTTC
abundance: once
d_gene: TRBD1
j_gene: TRBJ2-7
v_gene: TRBV7-9

CDR3aa: CSASTGHGYTF
CDR3nt: TGCAGTGCTAGTACAGGGCATGGCTACACCTTC
abundance: NA
d_gene: NA
j_gene: TRBJ1-2
v_gene: TRBV20-1

CDR3aa: CASRVTEMINQPQHF
CDR3nt: TGTGCCAGCAGGGTTACAGAAATGATCAATCAGCCCCAGCATTTT
abundance: NA
d_gene: NA
j_gene: TRBJ1-5
v_gene: TRBV2

CDR3aa: CASSLVQHQPQHF
CDR3nt: TGTGCCAGCAGCTTAGTACAGCATCAGCCCCAGCATTTT
abundance: NA
d_gene: NA
j_gene: TRBJ1-5
v_gene: TRBV7-6

CDR3aa: CASSLFNTGELFF
CDR3nt: TGTGCCAGCAGTTTGTTCAACACCGGGGAGCTGTTTTTT
abundance: NA
d_gene: NA
j_gene: TRBJ2-2
v_gene: TRBV27

CDR3aa: CASTPGTGRIQPQHF
CDR3nt: TGTGCCAGTACCCCTGGGACAGGGCGGATTCAGCCCCAGCATTTT
abundance: NA
d_gene: TRBD1
j_gene: TRBJ1-5
v_gene: TRBV19

CDR3aa: CASSDVIGEQFF
CDR3nt: TGTGCCAGCAGTGATGTTATTGGTGAGCAGTTCTTC
abundance: NA
d_gene: NA
j_gene: TRBJ2-1
v_gene: TRBV2

CDR3aa: CASSPPWSSGPGTGELFF
CDR3nt: TGTGCCAGCTCACCACCGTGGTCTAGCGGGCCGGGCACCGGGGAGCTGTTTTTT
abundance: NA
d_gene: TRBD2
j_gene: TRBJ2-2
v_gene: TRBV18

CDR3aa: CASSQGGFNDTQYF
CDR3nt: TGCGCCAGCAGTCAAGGAGGGTTCAATGATACGCAGTATTTT
abundance: NA
d_gene: NA
j_gene: TRBJ2-3
v_gene: TRBV23-1

CDR3aa: CASSIEGHSRISGNTIYF
CDR3nt: TGTGCCAGTAGTATAGAAGGACATTCCAGGATCTCTGGAAACACCATATATTTT
abundance: NA
d_gene: NA
j_gene: TRBJ1-3
v_gene: TRBV19

CDR3aa: CASSSANSGNTIYF
CDR3nt: TGTGCCAGTAGTTCGGCGAACTCTGGAAACACCATATATTTT
abundance: NA
d_gene: NA
j_gene: TRBJ1-3
v_gene: TRBV19

CDR3aa: CASIDSGSRNEQFF
CDR3nt: TGTGCCAGCATAGATAGCGGGAGTAGGAATGAGCAGTTCTTC
abundance: NA
d_gene: TRBD2
j_gene: TRBJ2-1
v_gene: TRBV2

CDR3aa: CASSLGQGDMNEQFF
CDR3nt: TGCGCCAGCAGCTTAGGACAGGGGGACATGAATGAGCAGTTCTTC
abundance: NA
d_gene: TRBD1
j_gene: TRBJ2-1
v_gene: TRBV5-1

CDR3aa: CASSESPSGTGGNGYTF
CDR3nt: TGTGCCAGCAGTGAAAGCCCCTCCGGGACAGGGGGTAATGGCTACACCTTC
abundance: NA
d_gene: TRBD1
j_gene: TRBJ1-2
v_gene: TRBV2

CDR3aa: CASRAGLEETQYF
CDR3nt: TGCGCCAGCAGGGCAGGGCTCGAAGAGACCCAGTACTTC
abundance: NA
d_gene: NA
j_gene: TRBJ2-5
v_gene: TRBV10-1

CDR3aa: CASSLTGSGTEAFF
CDR3nt: TGTGCCAGCAGCTTAACGGGGTCGGGCACTGAAGCTTTCTTT
abundance: NA
d_gene: NA
j_gene: TRBJ1-1
v_gene: TRBV7-3

CDR3aa: CASSLQGSSYEQYF
CDR3nt: TGCGCCAGCAGCTTACAGGGGAGCTCCTACGAGCAGTACTTC
abundance: few
d_gene: TRBD1
j_gene: TRBJ2-7
v_gene: TRBV5-1

CDR3aa: CASRSRDASSGNTIYF
CDR3nt: TGTGCCAGCAGGTCCCGGGACGCCTCCTCTGGAAACACCATATATTTT
abundance: NA
d_gene: NA
j_gene: TRBJ1-3
v_gene: TRBV7-9

CDR3aa: CASARQMNTEAFF
CDR3nt: TGCGCCAGCGCGAGACAAATGAACACTGAAGCTTTCTTT
abundance: few
d_gene: NA
j_gene: TRBJ1-1
v_gene: TRBV10-1

CDR3aa: CASSLLDGNYGYTF
CDR3nt: TGCGCCAGCAGCTTGCTGGACGGAAACTATGGCTACACCTTC
abundance: NA
d_gene: NA
j_gene: TRBJ1-2
v_gene: TRBV5-1

CDR3aa: CASNLVPSVSDTQYF
CDR3nt: TGTGCCAGCAATTTAGTCCCTAGCGTATCCGATACGCAGTATTTT
abundance: NA
d_gene: NA
j_gene: TRBJ2-3
v_gene: TRBV7-2